This T cell receptor beta chain was captured by sequencing in a study of cytomegalovirus exposure and HLA in healthy donors (dated by TCRdb to 2016 to 2017). Regarding the complete study: According to an earlier analysis of several hundred of the donors, about 179 million T cells yielded 90 million to 140 million unique TCR beta sequences and around 300 Gb of sequence data. Approximately 300 gigabases of sequencing data and 70 million to 100 million unique TCR sequences made up an early release that covered about 640 HLA-typed donors. The genetic ancestry cluster associated with self-reported Caucasian donors included 81% of the approximately 430 genotyped donors. The study aimed to test whether signatures of past pathogen exposure could be identified by cataloging public T cell receptors. Using immunosequencing, the study profiled T cell repertoires from 640 or so subjects and related those repertoires to cytomegalovirus serostatus. In addition to the first cohort of 666 subjects, a separate validation cohort of 120 different subjects was used. To predict cytomegalovirus infection status, the study brought together high-throughput TCR immunosequencing, statistical association of individual TCRs with disease status, and machine learning. To study patterns of TCR occurrence, a later analysis re-analyzed previously published TCR beta repertoires from 666 donors and added high-resolution HLA genotyping. In the later analysis, no new phenotypic data were used to find candidate immune exposures; instead, reliance was placed on TCR beta sequences and their occurrence across donors. An earlier analysis of 587 of the donors used high-throughput TCR beta sequencing to judge whether each TCR beta V gene segment behaved as functional or pseudogenic. Donor age, sex, ethnicity and CMV serostatus were compiled alongside the repertoire data. Genome-wide SNP genotypes for about 65% of the roughly 700 donors were used in a later genetic analysis, which treated that subset as a discovery cohort. Every discovery cohort repertoire had been produced on one sequencing platform. Both class I and class II loci were covered by HLA typing, at four-digit resolution. Typing coverage varied by locus: 629-630 donors for A, B, C, DRB1 and DQB1; approximately 500 for DQA1; nearly 610 for DPA1; roughly 450 for DPB1. A handful of DR-DQ haplotypes were handled as single units for association and clustering because linkage in the cohort was strong. Among over 350 genotyped donors of the cohort, an average of roughly 240,000 unique TCR beta nucleotide sequences were sequenced per donor, about a sixth of them non-productive. Study-level results and caveats: A cluster of highly shared sequence variants was judged likely to be a technical artifact of the sequencing pipeline. In a later analysis, TCR association rates were found to vary across HLA loci, with the most associated TCRs seen for DRB1 alleles and the fewest for HLA-C alleles. Because HLA typing was unavailable for some donors at each locus, only the typed subset was used in association tests. Several of the top co-occurrence clusters appeared to be linked to parvovirus B19, influenza, CMV and Epstein-Barr virus, according to a later analysis. A further reported finding was that TCR beta sequences accurately predicted the HLA-A and HLA-B alleles for most subjects in the first cohort. In a later analysis, HLA-associated TCR beta chains were found to be more clonally expanded and to have lower generation probabilities than equally common non-associated chains. Only TCR beta chains were sequenced in this cohort, and the absence of alpha or paired-chain data limited detectable features. According to a later genetic analysis, donors in an Asian-associated ancestry cluster had fewer N-insertions in productive TCRs than the roughly 670-donor mean. When HLA alleles, especially DR and DQ, strongly co-occurred, attributing TCR associations to individual alleles was difficult. In an earlier analysis of 587 of the donors, most TCR beta V segments appeared in productive rearrangements about 87% or about 30% of the time, broadly matching IMGT annotations. Specific HLA alleles were associated with more than 15,000 TCR beta sequences at a false discovery rate of 0.05 in a later analysis. Because counts were too low, about 18 rarely observed V segments, including chromosome 9 orphons, were excluded from the earlier analysis of a few hundred of the donors. The study listed around 160 TCR beta chains as associated with cytomegalovirus. Cytomegalovirus status was reported to be diagnosed by the classifier with high specificity and sensitivity in both the original and validation cohorts. CMV serostatus was the only immune exposure information available for the cohort. It was suggested by the authors that the approach could potentially be generalized to other disease states and immunological phenotypes. Correlated functional status among segregating V segments might reflect linkage disequilibrium, but an unknown experimental factor could not be ruled out. In vitro tests confirmed that a few of the cytomegalovirus-associated TCR beta chains recognize cytomegalovirus antigens. Sequencing depth was assumed to be roughly uniform across donors in the presence/absence analyses, though that assumption may not hold. Some IMGT-functional V segments, including TRBV6-2 and TRBV6-3, could not be distinguished by the 87-base-pair reads and were therefore excluded. In a later analysis, most CMV-associated TCR beta chains were found to appear HLA-restricted, with HLA associations seemingly driven largely by CMV exposure. A later genetic analysis associated a missense DCLRE1C variant with V-gene and J-gene trimming of TCR beta chains, and an independent cohort replicated the association. Across donors, most TCR sequences were observed very rarely, whereas some public TCRs were present in many individuals.

The CDR3 starts with the cysteine, ends with the phenylalanine, and has 18 residues. Just the 54-base CDR3 DNA is kept, in frame starting at base 1. Trimming leaves V shorter by 5 bases and J shorter by 3 bases, with the junction holding 11 bases beyond the gene matches. CDR1 and CDR2, per the germline V gene, are SGHRS and YFSETQ. The library was generated by the immunoSEQ multiplex PCR assay. The multiplex PCR relied on a mix of 60 forward primers for TCR Vbeta segments and 13 reverse primers for TCR Jbeta segments. The CDR3 region of rearranged TCR beta genes was amplified from genomic DNA by a multiplex PCR assay. On the Illumina HiSeq System, the amplified TCR beta libraries were sequenced as 87-base-pair reads. The published analysis was carried out like this. A later analysis tallied 75 million to 95 million unique TCR beta chains across the 666 repertoires, and around 9.9 million of those chains were shared by two or more donors. Raw reads were error-corrected and collapsed into unique sequences by a nearest-neighbor algorithm in which closely related sequences were merged to remove PCR and sequencing errors. Alignment of CDR3 sequences to IMGT reference sequences was used to assign V, D and J gene segments. Each retained sequence needed at least a six-nucleotide match to both a V gene segment and a J gene segment. Rearrangements were classified as productive when the CDR3 lacked stop codons and remained in frame with V and J, and all other rearrangements were classified as non-productive. CDR3 was defined according to IMGT convention as the region running from the second conserved V-encoded cysteine to the conserved J-encoded phenylalanine. The earlier analysis of about 640 of the donors excluded any sequence lacking an unambiguous match to a single V gene segment. In an earlier analysis of some 590 of the donors, V segments were called functional above 56.7% productive rearrangements and were called segregating when the between-donor standard deviation exceeded 5%. To diagnose cytomegalovirus status from the catalog of TCR beta chain sequences, a statistical classification framework was built. In a later analysis, V and J genes were assigned by comparing TCR nucleotide sequences against IMGT/GENE-DB human TR gene sequences. The TCRdist pipeline was used in a later analysis to assign CDR3 sequences and most-parsimonious VDJ recombination scenarios. In a later analysis, each TCR beta chain was defined by its CDR3 amino acid sequence together with its V-gene family, and reads without a unique V-gene family were excluded. As a way to deal with suspected cross-contamination and a sequencing artifact, a later analysis dropped nearly 600 nucleotide sequences that were highly shared and had low generation probability. In a later analysis, a clonal expansion index was calculated for each public chain from normalized within-repertoire ranks of inferred template counts. In a later analysis, generation probabilities were computed with a VDJ recombination model fitted to out-of-frame rearrangements, and the resulting probabilities were checked against IGoR. In a later analysis, TCR-TCR, TCR-HLA and TCR-CMV co-occurrence was scored with hypergeometric tests, and a repertoire-size bias correction was applied to TCR pairs. False discovery rates were estimated in a later analysis by permuting HLA or CMV assignments 20 times. In a later analysis, co-occurring TCRs were grouped using DBSCAN, with TCRdist sequence similarity added in when clustering inside HLA-allele-positive subsets. Repertoires with fewer than 30,000 or more than 120,000 public chains were left out of co-occurrence clustering, as were five repertoires with anomalous nucleotide sharing. Entries here come from immuneACCESS through TCRdb and include only in-frame sequences with V and J called. Some clones fail to appear in such tables; in the studies checked, an unresolved V gene covers under half of the shortfall, and the cause of the remainder is unknown. V and J calls and clone size are those listed in that table; D and trimming were worked out from the DNA. Counted in this sample were about 120,000 clones; around 80% of them appeared once. Of the sample, about 4.5% falls within the top ten clones.

In total, approximately 690 healthy bone marrow donors made up the cohort. Cohort members were all nominally healthy when sampled, although unrecorded immune exposures were likely present. The donor tested CMV seropositive, placing the donor among the 290 or so seropositive members of the cohort. A peripheral blood sample was provided by each donor, and peripheral blood mononuclear cells were used for TCR beta sequencing. The Qiagen DNeasy Blood Extraction Kit was used to extract genomic DNA from the blood cell samples. Concerning this clone itself: The target of this receptor is not known. Base qualities are not recorded, but no much larger clone differs from it by a single base.

Sequenced input: PBMCs. The TCR originated in a man aged 25 to 45 in good health and CMV-seropositive. The sequence is built from TRBV5-1 and TRBJ2-1; TRBD2 fits 13 bases in the junction. The DNA reads TGCGCCAGCAGTCCGGGACTAGCGGGAAGAGGGGTCTACAATGAGCAGTTCTTC. The resulting protein is CASSPGLAGRGVYNEQFF. With the portions outside the CDR3 filled from the reference TRBV5-1 and TRBJ2-1 genes, the complete variable region becomes KAGVTQTPRYLIKTRGQQVTLSCSPISGHRSVSWYQQTPGQGLQFLFEYFSETQRNKGNFPGRFSGRQFSNSRSEMNVSTLELGDSALYLCASSPGLAGRGVYNEQFFGPGTRLTVL.